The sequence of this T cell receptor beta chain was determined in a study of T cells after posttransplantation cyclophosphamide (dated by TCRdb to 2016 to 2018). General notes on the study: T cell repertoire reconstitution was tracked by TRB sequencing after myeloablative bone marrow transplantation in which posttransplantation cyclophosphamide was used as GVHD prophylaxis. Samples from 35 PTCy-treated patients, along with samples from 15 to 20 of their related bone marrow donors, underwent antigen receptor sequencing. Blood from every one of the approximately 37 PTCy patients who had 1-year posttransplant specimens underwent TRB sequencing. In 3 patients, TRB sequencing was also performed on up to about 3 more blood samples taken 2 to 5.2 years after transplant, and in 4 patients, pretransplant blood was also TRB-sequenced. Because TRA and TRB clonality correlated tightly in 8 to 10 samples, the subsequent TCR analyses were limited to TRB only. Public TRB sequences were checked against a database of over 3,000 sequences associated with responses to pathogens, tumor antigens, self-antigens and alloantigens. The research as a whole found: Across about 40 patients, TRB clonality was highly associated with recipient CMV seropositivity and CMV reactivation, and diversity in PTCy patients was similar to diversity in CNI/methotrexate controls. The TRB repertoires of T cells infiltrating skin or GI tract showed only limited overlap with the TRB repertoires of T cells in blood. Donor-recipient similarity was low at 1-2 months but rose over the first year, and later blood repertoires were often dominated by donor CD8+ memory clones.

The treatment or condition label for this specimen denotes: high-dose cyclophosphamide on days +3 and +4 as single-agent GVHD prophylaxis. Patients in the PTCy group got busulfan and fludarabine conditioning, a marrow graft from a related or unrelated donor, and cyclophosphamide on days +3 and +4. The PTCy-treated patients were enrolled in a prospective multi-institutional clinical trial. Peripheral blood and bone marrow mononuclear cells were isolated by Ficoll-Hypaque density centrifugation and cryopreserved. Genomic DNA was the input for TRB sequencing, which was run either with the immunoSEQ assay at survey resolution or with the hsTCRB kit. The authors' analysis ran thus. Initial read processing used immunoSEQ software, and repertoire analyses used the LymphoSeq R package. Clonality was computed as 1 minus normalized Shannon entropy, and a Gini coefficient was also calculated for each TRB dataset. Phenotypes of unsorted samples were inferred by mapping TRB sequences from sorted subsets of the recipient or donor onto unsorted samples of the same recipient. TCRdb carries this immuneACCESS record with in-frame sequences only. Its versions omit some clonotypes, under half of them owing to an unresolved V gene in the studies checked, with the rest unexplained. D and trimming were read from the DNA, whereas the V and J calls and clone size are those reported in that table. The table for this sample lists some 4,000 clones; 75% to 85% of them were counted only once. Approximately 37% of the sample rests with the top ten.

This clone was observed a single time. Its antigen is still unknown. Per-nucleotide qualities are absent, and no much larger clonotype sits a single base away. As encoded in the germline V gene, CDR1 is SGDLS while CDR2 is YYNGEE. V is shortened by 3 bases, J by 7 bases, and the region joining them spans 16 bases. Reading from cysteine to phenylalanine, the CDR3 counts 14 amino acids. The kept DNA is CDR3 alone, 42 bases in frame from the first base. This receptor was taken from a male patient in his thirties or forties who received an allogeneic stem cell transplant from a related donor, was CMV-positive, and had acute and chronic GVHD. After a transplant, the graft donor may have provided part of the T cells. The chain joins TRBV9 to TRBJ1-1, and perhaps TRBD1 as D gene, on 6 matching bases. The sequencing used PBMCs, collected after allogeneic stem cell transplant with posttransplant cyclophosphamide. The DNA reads TGTGCCAGCAGCGCCCACAAGACAGGAGGTGAAGCTTTCTTT. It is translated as CASSAHKTGGEAFF.